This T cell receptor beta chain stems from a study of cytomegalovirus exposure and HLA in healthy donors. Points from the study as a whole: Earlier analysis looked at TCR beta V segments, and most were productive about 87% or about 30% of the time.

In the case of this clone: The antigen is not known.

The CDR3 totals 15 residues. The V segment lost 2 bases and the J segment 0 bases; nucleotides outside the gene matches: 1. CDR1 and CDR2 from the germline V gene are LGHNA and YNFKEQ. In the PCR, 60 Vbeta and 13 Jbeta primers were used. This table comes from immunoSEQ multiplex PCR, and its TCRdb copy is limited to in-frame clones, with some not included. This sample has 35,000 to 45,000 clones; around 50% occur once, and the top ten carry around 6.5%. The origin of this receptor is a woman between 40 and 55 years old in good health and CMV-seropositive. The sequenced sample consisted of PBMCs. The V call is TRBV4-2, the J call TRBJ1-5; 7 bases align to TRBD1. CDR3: CASSQSGGSNQPQHF. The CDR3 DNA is TGTGCCAGCAGCCAATCAGGGGGTAGCAATCAGCCCCAGCATTTT.